This note documents a single T cell receptor (beta chain) sequence. The table lists this clone with a few counts. No per-base quality is available; no much larger clone lies one base away. The sample comes from a study of blood T cell repertoires in acute mononucleosis (dated by TCRdb to the early 2020s). In the study overall: Acute-phase samples, representing the primary response, were taken within 2 weeks of symptom onset. During acute infection, about 2% and 1% of blood CD8 T cells were made up of mean YVL-BR-specific and GLC-BM-specific cells, respectively. Mean blood EBV load was 3.5 to 4 log10 genome copies per million B cells during acute infection and around 2.5 at convalescence. Findings and caveats that apply to the study as a whole: In TCR repertoire selection for BRLF1 (YVL-BR), TCRalpha CDR3 motifs had a dominant role, while TCRbeta had a minimal role. Because only a fraction of each donor's blood was analyzed, sampling error might partly explain the low overlap between acute and convalescent clonotypes. Only roughly 9% of unique acute clonotypes persisted into convalescence, yet these made up most of the response; new diverse de novo clonotypes seemingly replaced the rest. With only a few donors in the cohort, group averages were based on very few individuals.

The CDR3 numbers 15 residues from cysteine through phenylalanine. Only the CDR3 region is kept as DNA, spanning 45 bases read in frame from base 1. The germline V gene provides CDR1 MDHEN and CDR2 SYDVKM. Clipping removes 6 bases from V and 4 bases from J, with 10 as the unmatched junction base count. In light of the paper, this sample's time point label describes: acute infectious mononucleosis, at clinical presentation within 2 weeks of symptom onset (visit 1). Over primary infection, the study followed CD8 T cell responses to two immunodominant EBV epitopes: BRLF1 109 (YVL-BR) and BMLF1 280 (GLC-BM). Primary EBV infection was indicated by a positive serum heterophile antibody test and EBV viral capsid antigen-specific IgM. Magnetic positive selection (MACS) was first used to enrich total CD8 T cells from PBMCs. A FACSAria III was used to sort live CD3+ CD8+ tetramer+ cells to over 85% purity. A PE-conjugated tetramer loaded with the BRLF1 109-117 peptide was used to sort the cells. After tetramer sorting, TCR repertoires of EBV epitope-specific CD8 T cells were deep-sequenced directly ex vivo at acute infection and at convalescence. The donors were a few individuals between 18 and 29 years old who had clinical acute infectious mononucleosis along with laboratory evidence of primary EBV infection. Heparinized peripheral blood was drawn at clinical presentation with mononucleosis symptoms and was drawn again about 6 months later. PBMCs were isolated by Ficoll-Paque density gradient centrifugation.

For TCR profiling, total RNA from no fewer than 9,000 sorted tetramer+ CD8 T cells was reverse transcribed into cDNA. CDR3 regions were amplified by PCR with primers annealing to V and J regions, adding unique molecular identifiers to track templates. TCRalpha and TCRbeta chains were profiled using the immunoSEQ platform, including its sequencing and error-correction standards. The paper's processing steps were these. Clonal copy numbers were corrected for sequencing and PCR errors, and IMGT conventions were followed to define CDR3s. Only productive rearrangements were analyzed, using immunoSEQ Analyzer versions 2.0 and 3.0, with gene-pairing frequencies processed further in Microsoft Excel. Circos plots were used to visualize V-J pairings, and MEME together with a custom motifSearch program was used to find CDR3 motifs. The OLGA algorithm was used to calculate the probability of generation of TCR sequences. A clonotype seen at both visits was called persistent, a clonotype seen only at the acute visit was called nonpersistent, and a clonotype seen only at convalescence was called de novo. An amino acid clonotype used by more than one donor was defined as a public TCR. The source is immuneACCESS, and TCRdb retained only in-frame sequences with V and J called. Part of the clones is not carried over; for the studies checked, unresolved V genes explain less than half of this, and the remainder is unexplained. V, J and clone size are those of that table, while D and trimming were read from the DNA. The sample profile shows 2,000 or so clones; approximately 29% of them were found once. The ten largest make up around two thirds of the sample.

This TCR came from a man between 18 and 35 years old with infectious mononucleosis caused by EBV. This chain joins TRBV28 to TRBJ2-5; the central 8 bases match TRBD2. Source: EBV YVL epitope tetramer+ CD8+ T cells sorted from PBMCs, taken during acute infectious mononucleosis. The sample's cell subset or site label, in plain terms: CD8 T cells binding a tetramer with EBV BRLF1 109-117 peptide (YVL-BR). The DNA sequence is TGTGCCAGCAGCTTTTTCAGCGGGAGTGGAGAGACCCAGTACTTC. It translates to CASSFFSGSGETQYF. When the CDR3 is completed using the reference TRBV28 and TRBJ2-5 genes on either side, the full variable domain is DVKVTQSSRYLVKRTGEKVFLECVQDMDHENMFWYRQDPGLGLRLIYFSYDVKMKEKGDIPEGYSVSREKKERFSLILESASTNQTSMYLCASSFFSGSGETQYFGPGTRLLVL.